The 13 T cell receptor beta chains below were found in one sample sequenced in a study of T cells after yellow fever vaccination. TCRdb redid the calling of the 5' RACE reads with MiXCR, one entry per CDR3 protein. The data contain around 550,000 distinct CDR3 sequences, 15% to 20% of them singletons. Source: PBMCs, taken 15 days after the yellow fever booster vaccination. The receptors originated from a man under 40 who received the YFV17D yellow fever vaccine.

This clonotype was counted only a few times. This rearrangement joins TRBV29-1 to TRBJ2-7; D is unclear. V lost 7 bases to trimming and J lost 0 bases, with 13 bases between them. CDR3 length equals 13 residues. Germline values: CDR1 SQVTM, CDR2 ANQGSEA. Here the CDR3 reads CSAADGLSYEQYF. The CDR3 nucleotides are TGCAGCGCCGCGGACGGTCTCTCCTACGAGCAGTACTTC.

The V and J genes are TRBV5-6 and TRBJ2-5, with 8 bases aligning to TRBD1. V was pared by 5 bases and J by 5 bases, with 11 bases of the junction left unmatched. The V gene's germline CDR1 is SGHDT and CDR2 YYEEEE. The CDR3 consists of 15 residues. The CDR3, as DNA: TGTGCCAGCAGTTCTCAACCGGGACAGGACGAGACCCAGTACTTC. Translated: CASSSQPGQDETQYF.

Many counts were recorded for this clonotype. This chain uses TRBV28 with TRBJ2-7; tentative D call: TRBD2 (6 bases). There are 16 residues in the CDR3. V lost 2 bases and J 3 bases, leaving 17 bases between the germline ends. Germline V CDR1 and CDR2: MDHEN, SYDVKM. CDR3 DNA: TGTGCCAGCAGTTTACCGGTGGCGGGAATCGGCTACGAGCAGTACTTC. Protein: CASSLPVAGIGYEQYF.

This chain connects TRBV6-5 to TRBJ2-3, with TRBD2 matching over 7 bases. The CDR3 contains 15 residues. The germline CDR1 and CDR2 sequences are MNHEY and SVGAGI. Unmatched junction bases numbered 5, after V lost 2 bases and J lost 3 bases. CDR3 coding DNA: TGTGCCAGCAGTTACCTGTCGGGAGGTACAGATACGCAGTATTTT. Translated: CASSYLSGGTDTQYF.

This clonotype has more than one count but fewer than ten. The CDR3 protein is CASSWTGTVNTQYF. The CDR3 nucleotides are TGTGCCAGCAGTTGGACCGGGACGGTGAATACGCAGTATTTT. The chain links TRBV6-5 to TRBJ2-3; either TRBD1 or TRBD2 may fit D (5 bases each). The CDR3 runs 14 residues. V was cut by 4 bases and J by 7 bases, with 15 bases left in between. The germline gives CDR1 MNHEY, CDR2 SVGAGI.

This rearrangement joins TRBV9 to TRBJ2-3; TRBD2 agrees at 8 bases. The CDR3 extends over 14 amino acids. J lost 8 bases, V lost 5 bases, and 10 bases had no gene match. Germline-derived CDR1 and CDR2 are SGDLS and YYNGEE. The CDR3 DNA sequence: TGTGCCAGCAGGTCCGGGACTAGTCTAGGTACGCAGTATTTT. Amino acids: CASRSGTSLGTQYF.

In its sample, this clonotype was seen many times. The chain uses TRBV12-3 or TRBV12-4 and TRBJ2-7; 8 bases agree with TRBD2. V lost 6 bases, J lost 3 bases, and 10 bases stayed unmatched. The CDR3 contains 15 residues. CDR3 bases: TGTGCCAGCAGAGCGGGGGACGGCAGGGGCTACGAGCAGTACTTC. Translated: CASRAGDGRGYEQYF.

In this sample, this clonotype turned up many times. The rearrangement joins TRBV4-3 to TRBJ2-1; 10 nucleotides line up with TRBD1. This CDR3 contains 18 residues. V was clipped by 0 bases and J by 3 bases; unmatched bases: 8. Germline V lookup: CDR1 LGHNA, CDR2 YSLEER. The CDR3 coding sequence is TGCGCCAGCAGCCAAGATCCAGGACAGGGGGACAACTACAATGAGCAGTTCTTC. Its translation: CASSQDPGQGDNYNEQFF.

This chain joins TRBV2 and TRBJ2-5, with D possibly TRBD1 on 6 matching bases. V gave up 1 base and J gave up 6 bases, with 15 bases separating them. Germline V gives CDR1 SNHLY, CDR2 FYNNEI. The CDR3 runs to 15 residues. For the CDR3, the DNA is TGTGCCAGCAGTGAAGGCGGACAGCCCGCCCAGACCCAGTACTTC. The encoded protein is CASSEGGQPAQTQYF.

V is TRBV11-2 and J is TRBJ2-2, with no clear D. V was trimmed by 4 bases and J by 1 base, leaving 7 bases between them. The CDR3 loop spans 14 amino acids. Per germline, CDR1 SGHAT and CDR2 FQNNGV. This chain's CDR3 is CASSSWQNTGELFF. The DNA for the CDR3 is TGTGCCAGCAGCTCATGGCAGAACACCGGGGAGCTGTTTTTT.

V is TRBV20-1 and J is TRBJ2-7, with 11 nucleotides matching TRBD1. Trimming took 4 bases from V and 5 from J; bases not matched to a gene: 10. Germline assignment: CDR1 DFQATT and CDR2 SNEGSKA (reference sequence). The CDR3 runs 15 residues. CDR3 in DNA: TGCAGTGCTATTTGGTCGGGACAGGGGGACCACGAGCAGTACTTC. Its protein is CSAIWSGQGDHEQYF.

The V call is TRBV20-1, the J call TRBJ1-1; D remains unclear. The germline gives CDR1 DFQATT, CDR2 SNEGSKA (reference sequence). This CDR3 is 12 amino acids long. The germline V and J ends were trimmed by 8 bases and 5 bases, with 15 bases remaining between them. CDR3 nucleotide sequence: TGCAGTCCCTATTCGCGGGGAACTGAAGCTTTCTTT. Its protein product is CSPYSRGTEAFF.

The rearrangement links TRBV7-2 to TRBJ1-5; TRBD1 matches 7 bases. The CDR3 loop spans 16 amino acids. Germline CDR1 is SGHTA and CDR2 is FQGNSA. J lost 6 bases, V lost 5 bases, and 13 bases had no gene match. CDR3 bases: TGTGCCAGCAGCCCTAGCCCGACAGGGTACCCTCAGCCCCAGCATTTT. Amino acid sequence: CASSPSPTGYPQPQHF.